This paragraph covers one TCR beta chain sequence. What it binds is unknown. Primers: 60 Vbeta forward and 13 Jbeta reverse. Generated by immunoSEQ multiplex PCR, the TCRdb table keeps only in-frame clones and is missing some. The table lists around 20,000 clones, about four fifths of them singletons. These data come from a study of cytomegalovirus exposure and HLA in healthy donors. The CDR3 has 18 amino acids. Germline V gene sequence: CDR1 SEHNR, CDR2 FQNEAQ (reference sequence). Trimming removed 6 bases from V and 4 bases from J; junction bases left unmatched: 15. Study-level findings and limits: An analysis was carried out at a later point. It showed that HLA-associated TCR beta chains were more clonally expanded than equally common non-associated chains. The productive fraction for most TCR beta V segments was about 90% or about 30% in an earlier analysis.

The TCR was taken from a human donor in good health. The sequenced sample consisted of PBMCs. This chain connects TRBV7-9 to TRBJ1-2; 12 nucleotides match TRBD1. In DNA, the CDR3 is TGTGCCAGCAGGCAACTTACTTCCGGGACAGGGGGCTTCTATGGCTACACCTTC. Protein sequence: CASRQLTSGTGGFYGYTF.